These 4 T cell receptor beta chains originate from one sample sequenced in a study of CD8+ T cells in alopecia areata. cDNA reverse transcribed from extracted RNA served as the sequencing template. Assay used: immunoSEQ multiplex PCR; TCRdb lists only in-frame clones, some missing. The profile shows 150,000 to 200,000 clones, roughly 70% of them singletons. Treatment: oral pan-JAK inhibitor, 5-10 mg twice daily. Sequencing was performed on CD4+ T cells sorted from blood, taken around week 47, from a patient treated with tofacitinib. The receptors shown here come from a human donor with alopecia areata.

This chain links TRBV9 with TRBJ2-5; the D is unclear. Germline assignment: CDR1 SGDLS and CDR2 YYNGEE. Trimming removed 1 base at V and 2 bases at J, with 12 bases between. There are 15 residues in the CDR3. The DNA of the CDR3 is TGTGCCAGCAGCGTACGAGCAGGAGAGCAAGAGACCCAGTACTTC. Translating gives CASSVRAGEQETQYF.

Comment on this clone: A junction boundary mismatches the germline segment, possibly from a read error. V gene TRBV29-1 combines with J gene TRBJ2-5; D unclear. The CDR3 contains 14 residues. From germline, CDR1 is SQVTM and CDR2 ANQGSEA. CDR3 amino acids: CSVQDRRDQETQYF. For the CDR3, the DNA is TGCAGCGTTCAAGATCGTAGAGATCAAGAGACCCAGTACTTC.

There are a few counts of this clone. The V gene is TRBV14, the J gene TRBJ1-1, with 7 nucleotides matching TRBD1. Per the germline V gene, CDR1 is SGHDN and CDR2 is FVKESK. This CDR3 spans 15 amino acids. The ends lost 2 bases at V and 2 bases at J; junction bases unmatched: 5. This CDR3 reads CASSQRTGLNTEAFF. In nucleotides, the CDR3 is TGTGCCAGCAGCCAACGGACAGGTTTAAACACTGAAGCTTTCTTT.

The chain combines TRBV18 with TRBJ2-2; unclear D gene. CDR3 length: 13 residues. The V gene lost 0 bases and the J gene lost 11 bases, with 10 bases spanning the gap. CDR1 and CDR2 from the germline V gene are KGHSH and LQKENI. The CDR3 nucleotides are TGTGCCAGCTCACCACCATCGGACGACGAGCTGTTTTTT. Translated: CASSPPSDDELFF.